These 16 T cell receptor beta chains came from one sample sequenced in a study of blood T cells in healthy people across ages. Sample-barcoded 5' priming and a J-beta primer mix drove a second PCR of 7 to 11 cycles. TCRdb re-called the 5' RACE reads through MiXCR, storing one row per CDR3 protein. The sample lists 550,000 to 700,000 distinct CDR3 sequences, approximately 25% occurring once. The sequenced sample consisted of blood. The receptors originated from a woman aged 70-85 years in good health.

The chain recombines TRBV2 with TRBJ2-5, with 9 nucleotides matching TRBD2. Trimming removed 8 bases from V and 5 bases from J; junction bases left unmatched: 9. The CDR3 loop spans 14 amino acids. Germline V gene data show CDR1 as SNHLY and CDR2 as FYNNEI. The DNA of the CDR3 is TGTGCCAGCGGGGGGACTAGCCGGAGGGAGACCCAGTACTTC. Residues: CASGGTSRRETQYF.

This clonotype was found a few times. The chain has TRBV20-1 and TRBJ2-5; TRBD1 aligns across 9 bases. After removal of 3 bases from V and 8 bases from J, the junction contained 13 bases not matched to a gene. The CDR3 is 15 residues long. The germline V gene encodes CDR1 DFQATT and CDR2 SNEGSKA (reference sequence). CDR3 loop: CSASPPGTGSGTQYF. CDR3 DNA sequence: TGCAGTGCTAGTCCGCCCGGGACAGGGAGTGGTACCCAGTACTTC.

In regard to this clonotype: Germline is not matched at one junction end, which may reflect a read error. The chain employs TRBV7-2 and TRBJ2-7; possibly TRBD2 for D (5 bases). The germline gives CDR1 SGHTA, CDR2 FQGNSA. This CDR3 contains 14 residues. The CDR3 DNA follows: TGTGCCTGCAGCTTAGCGCAGCGGTCCTATGAGCAGTACTTC. Amino acids: CACSLAQRSYEQYF. Based on the CDR3 plus reference TRBV7-2 and TRBJ2-7, the full variable domain is GAGVSQSPSNKVTEKGKDVELRCDPISGHTALYWYRQSLGQGLEFLIYFQGNSAPDKSGLPSDRFSAERTGGSVSTLTIQRTQQEDSAVYLCACSLAQRSYEQYFGPGTRLTVT.

The chain employs TRBV5-1 and TRBJ1-1, with a tentative D call TRBD1 (5 bases). The CDR3 is made up of 17 amino acids. CDR1 is SGHRS, CDR2 YFSETQ, per germline. V was trimmed by 1 base and J by 6 bases, leaving 22 bases between them. This CDR3 is CASSLYGAVLLGAEAFF. The CDR3 nucleotides are TGCGCCAGCAGCTTGTACGGGGCCGTACTTCTAGGCGCTGAAGCTTTCTTT.

This clonotype was counted between two and nine times. The chain links TRBV11-2 to TRBJ1-4; weak D call: TRBD1 (6 bases). Between the trimmed V and J ends, which lost 5 bases and 4 bases, there was a span of 14 bases. The CDR3 has 15 residues. Germline-derived CDR1 and CDR2 are SGHAT and FQNNGV. The CDR3 DNA is TGTGCCAGCAGCGTTAACAGGGACAATAATGAAAAACTGTTTTTT. Its protein is CASSVNRDNNEKLFF.

The CDR3 region is CSARVGGAYEQYF. As DNA, the CDR3 is TGCAGTGCTAGAGTGGGGGGGGCCTACGAGCAGTACTTC. The chain is built from TRBV20-1 and TRBJ2-5; TRBD2 aligns across 7 bases. The J call may be faulty, since TRBJ2-7 better matches the DNA end. This CDR3 is 13 amino acids long. CDR1 and CDR2 (germline): DFQATT, SNEGSKA (reference sequence).

This rearrangement joins TRBV4-3 to TRBJ2-7, with TRBD1 matching over 9 bases. This CDR3 region has 16 residues. Germline CDR1 and CDR2: LGHNA and YSLEER. V was clipped by 0 bases and J by 2 bases; unmatched bases: 5. DNA for the CDR3: TGCGCCAGCAGCCAAGAATGGACAGGGGATACCTACGAGCAGTACTTC. This gives the protein CASSQEWTGDTYEQYF.

As to this clonotype: The junction and the germline gene differ at one end; a read error may be behind it. This chain uses TRBV5-5 with TRBJ1-1; the D gene is possibly TRBD1 (6 bases). Germline lookup yields CDR1 SGHKS and CDR2 YYEKEE (reference sequence). CDR3 length: 14 residues. CDR3 in DNA: TGTGCCAGCGGCTTGGGGGGGCTGAACACTGAAGCTTTCTTT. Its protein product is CASGLGGLNTEAFF.

This clonotype was recorded a few times. This may be a read error: a much more frequent sequence differs by one nucleotide. The J gene is TRBJ1-4, the V gene TRBV11-2, with D uncertain. This CDR3 has 16 amino acids. From germline, CDR1 is SGHAT and CDR2 FQNNGV. The CDR3 DNA is TGTGCCAGCAGCTTAGTGATAGCGAGGGCTAATGAAAAACCGTTTTTT. Protein product: CASSLVIARANEKPFF.

This clonotype was recorded a few times. The CDR3 carries no conserved terminal phenylalanine or tryptophan, so it likely arises from a read error. V gene TRBV19 combines with J gene TRBJ1-2; D not resolved. Germline CDR1 LNHDA, CDR2 SQIVND (reference sequence). V was trimmed by 4 bases and J by 4 bases, leaving 10 bases between them. This CDR3 spans 13 amino acids. The CDR3 loop reads CASSKDGVYGYTL. The CDR3 region has the DNA TGTGCCAGTAGTAAAGACGGAGTCTATGGCTACACCCTC.

V gene TRBV20-1 combines with J gene TRBJ2-3; possibly TRBD2 for D (6 bases). Germline V gene sequence: CDR1 DFQATT, CDR2 SNEGSKA (reference sequence). Trimming shortened V by 6 bases and J by 4 bases, and 17 bases separated the two germline ends. This CDR3 contains 14 residues. For the CDR3, the DNA is TGCAGTGCCCCCCGGGACTTCAGCGCAGATACGCAGTATTTT. It yields the protein CSAPRDFSADTQYF.

The chain uses TRBV29-1 and TRBJ2-5; 14 nucleotides line up with TRBD2. Trimming removed 6 bases from V and 5 bases from J; junction bases left unmatched: 11. This CDR3 is built from 16 residues. Germline V gives CDR1 SQVTM, CDR2 ANQGSEA. The CDR3 DNA follows: TGCAGCGTAATCCCGACTAGCGGGAGGGATTTGGAGACCCAGTACTTC. It codes for CSVIPTSGRDLETQYF.

CDR3 sequence: CSASELAGGENEQFF. CDR3 bases: TGCAGTGCATCGGAACTAGCGGGGGGGGAGAATGAGCAGTTCTTC. The chain couples TRBV20-1 to TRBJ2-5, with 13 bases fitting TRBD2. The J call may be mistaken, given a closer DNA end match to TRBJ2-1. Looked up from germline, CDR1 is DFQATT and CDR2 is SNEGSKA (reference sequence). This CDR3 is 15 amino acids long.

The V and J genes are TRBV11-3 and TRBJ1-1; D is possibly TRBD1 (6 bases). V gave up 7 bases and J gave up 1 base, with 10 bases separating them. CDR1 is SGHNT and CDR2 is YENEEA in the germline V gene. The CDR3 totals 13 residues. In nucleotides, the CDR3 is TGTGCCAGCAAGGGACAACCGAACACTGAAGCTTTCTTT. Its translation: CASKGQPNTEAFF.

This clonotype appeared a few times. The chain uses TRBV7-3 and TRBJ2-5; tentative D call: TRBD2 (6 bases). This CDR3 has 13 amino acids. Trimming cost V 5 bases and J 4 bases, with 11 bases left between them. Germline V gene data show CDR1 as SGHTA and CDR2 as FQGTGA. This CDR3 is CASSPGTRETQYF. CDR3 nucleotides: TGTGCCAGCAGCCCCGGGACTCGAGAGACCCAGTACTTC.

The CDR3 loop is CASTSIVGTQYF. In nucleotides, the CDR3 is TGTGCCAGCACTTCCATCGTGGGGACCCAGTACTTC. The chain uses TRBV6-5 and TRBJ2-5; D is unresolved. Germline loops: CDR1 MNHEY, CDR2 SVGAGI. The CDR3 contains 12 residues. The V end lost 7 bases, the J end lost 7 bases, and 13 bases lay between the germline ends.